This TCR beta chain originates from a study of shared clonotypes between healthy human individuals. About the research overall: Three plates each covered CD4 naive and memory; CD8 naive two, CD8 memory one. Findings and limits, study-wide: A handful of donors held about 4.5% of naive CD4 clonotypes in common. Generation of non-shared clonotypes was less probable than generation of clonotypes shared by all four donors.

This clone has only one observation. Its antigen is unknown. J gave up 3 bases and V 3 bases, and 4 bases lay outside the gene matches. In germline, CDR1 is SGHVS, CDR2 FQNEAQ. CDR3 length: 14 residues. Data came from immunoSEQ multiplex PCR; TCRdb stores just in-frame clones and leaves some out. The sample contains about 1,500,000 clones, approximately 96% of which appear only once. V is TRBV7-8 and J is TRBJ2-5; 7 bases agree with TRBD2. Material: naive CD4+ T cells sorted from blood. The sample's subset: CD45RA+ positively selected. This TCR came from a man aged 25 to 45 in good health. Here the CDR3 DNA reads TGTGCCAGCAGCTTTGGGACTAATAAAGAGACCCAGTACTTC. Translation: CASSFGTNKETQYF.